This TCR beta chain was identified in a study of molecular identifiers for immune sequencing clone quantification. This CDR3 region has 11 residues. Germline-derived CDR1 and CDR2 are SEHNR and FQNEAQ (reference sequence). The V and J ends lost 5 bases and 9 bases respectively, with 11 bases between them. TCRdb independently ran MiXCR on the PCR reads; one entry per CDR3 protein. The table has a few hundred thousand distinct CDR3 sequences, 25% seen once. For this clonotype: A much larger clone is a single base away; this may be a read error. The conserved phenylalanine or tryptophan is not found at the CDR3 terminus, so this likely reflects a read error.

This clonotype was sampled from a human donor in good health. Some libraries in this study had Jurkat cell RNA spiked in. This chain connects TRBV7-9 to TRBJ2-7, with a weak D call TRBD2 (5 bases). The sample was naive CD8+ T cells from blood, with Jurkat cell RNA spiked in. Subset denoted: FACS-sorted CD8+CD4-CCR7+CD45RA+ naive T cells. In DNA form, the CDR3 reads TGTGCCAGCAGCCCGGACTCGATGCAGTACCTC. It codes for CASSPDSMQYL.